These 31 T cell receptor beta chains share one sample of origin, sequenced in a study of shared clonotypes between healthy human individuals. TCRdb keeps only in-frame clones here, not all; method: immunoSEQ multiplex PCR. This repertoire shows roughly 2.2 million clones, around 90% found once; its top ten account for 0.37%. What was sequenced was naive CD4+ T cells from PBMCs. The subset is: CD45RA+ positively selected. These TCRs come from a man in his late teens or twenties in good health. Some clones in this sample may be carry-over from other donors' samples.

The V and J genes are TRBV10-2 and TRBJ1-1; possibly TRBD1 for D (6 bases). V lost 6 bases to trimming and J lost 3 bases, with 14 bases between them. Germline V lookup: CDR1 WSHSY, CDR2 SAAADI. There are 14 residues in the CDR3. CDR3 protein: CASRAGQLDTEAFF. CDR3 nucleotides: TGCGCCAGCAGAGCCGGACAGTTGGACACTGAAGCTTTCTTT.

J is TRBJ1-2 and V is TRBV28; 10 bases map to TRBD1. The CDR3 extends over 14 amino acids. CDR1 MDHEN and CDR2 SYDVKM come from the germline V gene. V shed 6 bases and J 7 bases; nucleotides not matched to a gene: 8. In nucleotides, the CDR3 is TGTGCCAGCAGGATCTCAGGGACAGGGGTTGGCTACACCTTC. Translated: CASRISGTGVGYTF.

The V and J genes are TRBV28 and TRBJ2-5; D ambiguous. The J call may be wrong; the DNA end is better matched by TRBJ2-7. The CDR3 sequence is 13 residues long. The germline V gene encodes CDR1 MDHEN and CDR2 SYDVKM. The chain's CDR3 is CASSPPGRYEQYF. The CDR3, as DNA: TGTGCCAGCAGTCCCCCCGGTAGATACGAGCAGTACTTC.

The genes are TRBV18 and TRBJ1-2; D perhaps matches TRBD1 (6 bases). Trimming shortened V by 2 bases and J by 6 bases, and 10 bases separated the two germline ends. This CDR3 is built from 13 residues. CDR1 is KGHSH and CDR2 is LQKENI in the germline V gene. The CDR3 is CASSPNRDDGYTF. CDR3 sequence (DNA): TGTGCCAGCTCACCAAACAGGGATGATGGCTACACCTTC.

The chain links TRBV27 to TRBJ1-3, with a possible D match to TRBD1 (5 bases). There are 14 residues in the CDR3. The germline V gene has CDR1 MNHEY and CDR2 SMNVEV (reference sequence). Between the trimmed V and J ends, which lost 6 bases and 0 bases, there was a span of 9 bases. This CDR3 is CASRTGTSGNTIYF. The CDR3 DNA sequence: TGTGCCAGCAGAACAGGCACCTCTGGAAACACCATATATTTT.

This chain connects TRBV18 to TRBJ1-5, with a possible D match to TRBD1 (5 bases). Trimming removed 3 bases from V and 3 bases from J, with 15 bases in between. The CDR3 is 16 amino acids. In germline, CDR1 is KGHSH, CDR2 LQKENI. CDR3 in DNA: TGTGCCAGCTCACCCGGGGTCGGGGCGAACAATCAGCCCCAGCATTTT. Its translation is CASSPGVGANNQPQHF.

CDR3 in DNA: TGCAGCGCGGGGGGTGGAAACACCATATATTTT. Translating gives CSAGGGNTIYF. This chain joins TRBV29-1 and TRBJ1-3; tentative D call: TRBD1 (5 bases). The V end lost 7 bases, the J end lost 3 bases, and 7 bases lay between the germline ends. This CDR3 contains 11 residues. Germline V gives CDR1 SQVTM, CDR2 ANQGSEA. Looking up the rest from reference TRBV29-1 and TRBJ1-3 gives the full variable domain: SAVISQKPSRDICQRGTSLTIQCQVDSQVTMMFWYRQQPGQSLTLIATANQGSEATYESGFVIDKFPISRPNLTFSTLTVSNMSPEDSSIYLCSAGGGNTIYFGEGSWLTVV.

This rearrangement joins TRBV5-1 to TRBJ2-6; tentative D call: TRBD2 (5 bases). Trimming took 1 base from V and 0 from J, leaving 14 bases between them. Germline CDR1 is SGHRS and CDR2 is YFSETQ. CDR3 size: 18 residues. CDR3 DNA sequence: TGCGCCAGCAGCTTGCGGGGTAATTTTAACTCTGGGGCCAACGTCCTGACTTTC. Translation gives CASSLRGNFNSGANVLTF.

V and J are TRBV5-5 and TRBJ2-2; 11 bases agree with TRBD2. The junction had 4 bases not matched to a gene; V was cut back by 4 bases and J by 5 bases. Germline V gene lookup returns CDR1 SGHKS and CDR2 YYEKEE (reference sequence). There are 15 residues in the CDR3. The CDR3 DNA sequence: TGTGCCAGCAGCCCGGGACTAGCGGCAACCGGGGAGCTGTTTTTT. The encoded protein is CASSPGLAATGELFF. The full variable domain, with the rest looked up from reference TRBV5-5 and TRBJ2-2, is DAGVTQSPTHLIKTRGQQVTLRCSPISGHKSVSWYQQVLGQGPQFIFQYYEKEERGRGNFPDRFSARQFPNYSSELNVNALLLGDSALYLCASSPGLAATGELFFGEGSRLTVL.

This sequence joins TRBV9 and TRBJ2-3; D call uncertain. Trimming cost V 1 base and J 2 bases, with 5 bases left between them. The CDR3 consists of 13 residues. Germline assignment: CDR1 SGDLS and CDR2 YYNGEE. The CDR3 region is CASSVSHTDTQYF. As DNA, the CDR3 is TGTGCCAGCAGCGTAAGTCACACAGATACGCAGTATTTT. The complete variable domain, with remaining parts taken from reference TRBV9 and TRBJ2-3, reads DSGVTQTPKHLITATGQRVTLRCSPRSGDLSVYWYQQSLDQGLQFLIQYYNGEERAKGNILERFSAQQFPDLHSELNLSSLELGDSALYFCASSVSHTDTQYFGPGTRLTVL.

As to this clone: This sample includes further DNA sequences coding for the same CDR3. V and J are TRBV11-2 and TRBJ1-5; TRBD1 might be the D (5 bases). The V gene's germline CDR1 is SGHAT and CDR2 FQNNGV. CDR3 length: 15 amino acids. Trimming removed 0 bases at V and 4 bases at J, with 10 bases between. CDR3 region: CASSLDGGRNQPQHF. CDR3 DNA: TGTGCCAGCAGCTTAGATGGGGGAAGGAATCAGCCCCAGCATTTT.

A note on this clone: The same CDR3 arises from other DNA sequences in this sample as well. The chain links TRBV18 to TRBJ2-1, with 11 nucleotides matching TRBD2. V gave up 3 bases and J gave up 5 bases; unmatched junction bases: 6. CDR1 and CDR2 from the germline V gene are KGHSH and LQKENI. This CDR3 is built from 16 residues. The CDR3 is CASSPGTSGANNEQFF. In DNA form, the CDR3 reads TGTGCCAGCTCACCCGGGACTAGCGGAGCAAACAATGAGCAGTTCTTC.

The CDR3 DNA is TGTGCCAGCAGCTTAGTTGGGGGACTAGCGGGAGATGAGCAGTTCTTC. It encodes CASSLVGGLAGDEQFF. The chain joins TRBV11-2 to TRBJ2-1, with 14 bases fitting TRBD2. Germline lookup yields CDR1 SGHAT and CDR2 FQNNGV. The CDR3 spans 16 residues. V shed 1 base and J 8 bases; nucleotides not matched to a gene: 4.

CDR3 loop: CASSIVTGGYNEQFF. As DNA, the CDR3 is TGTGCCAGTAGTATCGTTACAGGGGGCTACAATGAGCAGTTCTTC. J is TRBJ2-1 and V is TRBV19, with 8 bases that match TRBD1. Germline values: CDR1 LNHDA, CDR2 SQIVND (reference sequence). The junction had 4 bases not matched to a gene; V was cut back by 3 bases and J by 3 bases. This CDR3 comprises 15 residues. The whole variable domain, remainder taken from reference TRBV19 and TRBJ2-1, is DGGITQSPKYLFRKEGQNVTLSCEQNLNHDAMYWYRQDPGQGLRLIYYSQIVNDFQKGDIAEGYSVSREKKESFPLTVTSAQKNPTAFYLCASSIVTGGYNEQFFGPGTRLTVL.

V gene TRBV9 combines with J gene TRBJ2-3; 7 bases are shared with TRBD2. Germline lookup yields CDR1 SGDLS and CDR2 YYNGEE. J gave up 6 bases and V 2 bases, and 3 bases lay outside the gene matches. There are 13 residues in the CDR3. CDR3 in DNA: TGTGCCAGCAGCGTCGGACTAGAGGATACGCAGTATTTT. Its protein product is CASSVGLEDTQYF.

The V and J genes are TRBV18 and TRBJ2-7; 11 positions agree with TRBD2. This CDR3 region has 16 residues. Germline lookup yields CDR1 KGHSH and CDR2 LQKENI. The ends lost 5 bases at V and 2 bases at J; junction bases unmatched: 8. The CDR3 region is CASSAFLAGGPYEQYF. CDR3 DNA sequence: TGTGCCAGCTCAGCCTTTCTAGCGGGAGGCCCCTACGAGCAGTACTTC.

The chain carries TRBV18 and TRBJ1-5, with D possibly TRBD1 on 6 matching bases. Germline V gene lookup returns CDR1 KGHSH and CDR2 LQKENI. The CDR3 runs to 15 residues. Trimming shortened V by 3 bases and J by 6 bases, and 15 bases separated the two germline ends. This CDR3 reads CASSPRGGAVQPQHF. The CDR3 region has the DNA TGTGCCAGCTCACCTCGGGGGGGGGCGGTTCAGCCCCAGCATTTT.

The chain uses TRBV9 and TRBJ2-3; 8 bases are a match to TRBD2. This CDR3 spans 16 amino acids. Trimming cost V 1 base and J 2 bases; bases outside gene matches: 6. CDR1 is SGDLS and CDR2 is YYNGEE in the germline V gene. The CDR3 DNA follows: TGTGCCAGCAGCGTAAGTAGCGGGACACCCACAGATACGCAGTATTTT. This codes for CASSVSSGTPTDTQYF. Full variable domain (remainder filled in from reference TRBV9 and TRBJ2-3): DSGVTQTPKHLITATGQRVTLRCSPRSGDLSVYWYQQSLDQGLQFLIQYYNGEERAKGNILERFSAQQFPDLHSELNLSSLELGDSALYFCASSVSSGTPTDTQYFGPGTRLTVL.

The J gene is TRBJ2-3, the V gene TRBV6-5; D is undetermined. V was shortened by 0 bases and J by 5 bases, with 6 bases between the two germline ends. The CDR3 covers 13 residues. Germline V gene sequence: CDR1 MNHEY, CDR2 SVGAGI. CDR3 protein: CASSYSTEDTQYF. The CDR3 DNA follows: TGTGCCAGCAGTTACTCGACGGAAGATACGCAGTATTTT.

The chain has TRBV18 and TRBJ2-1; D tentatively reads TRBD1 or TRBD2 (5 bases each). V was pared by 3 bases and J by 2 bases, with 11 bases between. The germline gives CDR1 KGHSH, CDR2 LQKENI. The CDR3 has 15 residues. The CDR3 protein is CASSPRDQAYNEQFF. In DNA, the CDR3 is TGTGCCAGCTCACCTCGGGACCAGGCCTACAATGAGCAGTTCTTC.

This chain uses TRBV7-8 with TRBJ2-7; D assignment may be TRBD1 or TRBD2 (5 bases each). CDR3 length equals 14 residues. With 3 bases removed from V and 0 bases from J, the gap between germline ends came to 9 bases. The germline gives CDR1 SGHVS, CDR2 FQNEAQ. CDR3: CASSFRDVSYEQYF. CDR3 nucleotides: TGTGCCAGCAGCTTCCGGGACGTCTCCTACGAGCAGTACTTC.

V usage is TRBV7-7 and J usage is TRBJ2-5; 15 nucleotides line up with TRBD2. J was trimmed by 4 bases and V by 6 bases; bases with no gene match: 12. The CDR3 spans 18 residues. Looked up from germline, CDR1 is SSHAT and CDR2 is FNYEAQ (reference sequence). CDR3 nucleotide sequence: TGTGCCAGCAGTCAAACCGGACTAGCGGGAGGGCCAGGAGAGACCCAGTACTTC. Encoded protein: CASSQTGLAGGPGETQYF.

The chain combines TRBV30 with TRBJ2-7; 11 bases are a match to TRBD2. CDR1 is GTSNPN and CDR2 is SVGIG in the germline V gene (reference sequence). This CDR3 region has 16 residues. The V and J ends lost 0 bases and 5 bases, in that order; junction bases with no gene match: 9. In nucleotides, the CDR3 is TGTGCCTGGAGTGTTTTTAGCGGGAGGGCCGTAAACGAGCAGTACTTC. Its translation: CAWSVFSGRAVNEQYF.

The sample holds one count of this clone. The chain combines TRBV7-6 with TRBJ2-1, with D hard to call. CDR3 length: 16 residues. Trimming stripped 1 base from V and 4 bases from J, with 14 bases between. The V gene's germline CDR1 is SGHVS and CDR2 FNYEAQ. The CDR3 sequence: CASSLVSQVGYNEQFF. For the CDR3, the DNA is TGTGCCAGCAGCTTAGTTTCCCAGGTCGGGTACAATGAGCAGTTCTTC.

The rearrangement joins TRBV20-1 to TRBJ2-3; D is possibly TRBD1 (5 bases). CDR1 is DFQATT, CDR2 SNEGSKA, per germline (reference sequence). CDR3 length: 11 residues. V lost 6 bases and J 6 bases, leaving 10 bases between the germline ends. The chain's CDR3 is CSAQGVDTQYF. Written as DNA, the CDR3 is TGCAGTGCCCAGGGTGTGGATACGCAGTATTTT.

The chain couples TRBV6-1 to TRBJ2-7; TRBD1 matches at 7 bases. Germline loops: CDR1 MNHNS, CDR2 SASEGT. This CDR3 region has 15 residues. The V gene end was trimmed by 3 bases and the J gene end by 5 bases; junction bases not matched to a gene: 10. The CDR3 nucleotides are TGTGCCAGCAGTGACGGACAGGCAGTCTTAGACGAGCAGTACTTC. Translated, it gives CASSDGQAVLDEQYF.

To note about this clone: Within the sample, other DNA sequences also encode this same CDR3. The genes are TRBV5-4 and TRBJ1-1; D remains unclear. V was clipped by 0 bases and J by 2 bases, with 8 bases between them. The germline CDR1 and CDR2 sequences are SGHNT and YYREEE (reference sequence). The CDR3 has 14 residues. In nucleotides, the CDR3 is TGTGCCAGCAGCTTGGCAGGAACTAACACTGAAGCTTTCTTT. This translates into CASSLAGTNTEAFF.

J is TRBJ2-5 and V is TRBV6-1; TRBD1 agrees at 7 bases. Germline loops: CDR1 MNHNS, CDR2 SASEGT. The CDR3 is made up of 14 amino acids. Trimming cost V 5 bases and J 4 bases; bases outside gene matches: 7. CDR3 loop: CASSLTGRIETQYF. DNA of the CDR3: TGTGCCAGCAGTTTGACAGGGAGAATAGAGACCCAGTACTTC.

This rearrangement joins TRBV25-1 to TRBJ1-2; D uncertain. CDR3 length: 13 amino acids. Trimming stripped 3 bases from V and 5 bases from J, with 10 bases between. The germline V gene encodes CDR1 MGHDK and CDR2 SYGVNS. CDR3 protein: CASSESISYGYTF. CDR3 bases: TGTGCCAGCAGTGAGAGTATCAGTTATGGCTACACCTTC.

The chain carries TRBV7-9 and TRBJ2-7; TRBD1 matches 7 bases. Germline CDR1 is SEHNR and CDR2 is FQNEAQ (reference sequence). CDR3 length equals 14 residues. V shed 5 bases and J 5 bases; nucleotides not matched to a gene: 9. The CDR3 DNA sequence: TGTGCCAGCAGCCCAGAGACAGGGTCTGACGAGCAGTACTTC. Translated, it gives CASSPETGSDEQYF.

This chain uses TRBV4-2 with TRBJ2-7, with 8 bases fitting TRBD2. The CDR3 loop spans 17 amino acids. Germline-derived CDR1 and CDR2 are LGHNA and YNFKEQ. The junction had 15 bases not matched to a gene; V was cut back by 4 bases and J by 4 bases. The DNA of the CDR3 is TGTGCCAGCAGCCTCCATGGTGGGGGACTAGGGGCTTACGAGCAGTACTTC. This translates into CASSLHGGGLGAYEQYF.